The 25 T cell receptor beta chains reported below all come from one sample, sequenced in a study of blood T cell repertoires in COVID-19. Generated by immunoSEQ multiplex PCR, the TCRdb table keeps only in-frame clones and is missing some. The repertoire holds about 190,000 clones, with around 85% as singletons. Sequencing input: PBMCs or T cells enriched from blood (not recorded which). The origin of the receptors is a woman between 25 and 40 years old who had recovered from COVID-19.

This sequence joins TRBV18 and TRBJ2-1; possible D gene TRBD2, 6 bases. This CDR3 comprises 15 residues. Germline V CDR1 and CDR2: KGHSH, LQKENI. V was cut by 2 bases and J by 3 bases, with 11 bases left in between. The CDR3 sequence: CASSPGGSGYNEQFF. In nucleotides, the CDR3 is TGTGCCAGCTCACCAGGGGGGAGCGGCTACAATGAGCAGTTCTTC.

The chain employs TRBV2 and TRBJ1-4; a possible D gene is TRBD1 (6 bases). V was shortened by 7 bases and J by 4 bases, with 16 bases between the two germline ends. The CDR3 totals 15 residues. Per germline, CDR1 SNHLY and CDR2 FYNNEI. The DNA of the CDR3 is TGTGCCAGCAAATCTCTGGGGGCGGGTAATGAAAAACTGTTTTTT. Encoded protein: CASKSLGAGNEKLFF. Based on the CDR3 plus reference TRBV2 and TRBJ1-4, the full variable domain is EPEVTQTPSHQVTQMGQEVILRCVPISNHLYFYWYRQILGQKVEFLVSFYNNEISEKSEIFDDQFSVERPDGSNFTLKIRSTKLEDSAMYFCASKSLGAGNEKLFFGSGTQLSVL.

V is TRBV28 and J is TRBJ2-1; D perhaps matches TRBD1 (6 bases). Looked up from germline, CDR1 is MDHEN and CDR2 is SYDVKM. The CDR3 is made up of 16 amino acids. Trimming pared 6 bases from V and 0 bases from J, leaving 15 bases between. CDR3 protein: CASRERTASSYNEQFF. Written as DNA, the CDR3 is TGTGCCAGCAGAGAACGGACAGCGAGCTCCTACAATGAGCAGTTCTTC.

V and J are TRBV29-1 and TRBJ2-1; D perhaps matches TRBD1 (6 bases). V gave up 7 bases and J gave up 2 bases, with 18 bases separating them. Germline V gives CDR1 SQVTM, CDR2 ANQGSEA. The CDR3 has 15 amino acids. Written as DNA, the CDR3 is TGCAGCGCCGGCACAGGGTCGAGGGCCTACAATGAGCAGTTCTTC. Its protein is CSAGTGSRAYNEQFF.

The chain recombines TRBV6-6 with TRBJ2-7; a weak D match, TRBD2 (5 bases). The CDR3 contains 14 residues. V gave up 0 bases and J gave up 5 bases, with 11 bases separating them. CDR1 and CDR2 (germline): MNHNY, SVGAGI (reference sequence). Here the CDR3 reads CASSYSAGGNEQYV. The CDR3, as DNA: TGTGCCAGCAGTTACTCGGCAGGAGGAAACGAGCAGTACGTC.

The V call is TRBV27, the J call TRBJ2-7, with 11 bases matching TRBD2. Losses at the gene ends were 4 bases for V and 2 bases for J; bases not matched to a gene: 4. The germline CDR1 and CDR2 sequences are MNHEY and SMNVEV (reference sequence). This CDR3 contains 15 residues. The CDR3 nucleotides are TGTGCCAGCAGTTGGGGACTAGCGGAGGCCTACGAGCAGTACTTC. Translation: CASSWGLAEAYEQYF.

CDR3 in amino acids: CASSLEPPLLANTEAFF. The CDR3 DNA reads as TGTGCCAGCAGCTTAGAGCCCCCCTTGTTAGCGAACACTGAAGCTTTCTTT. This chain joins TRBV11-2 and TRBJ1-1, with D unclear. The CDR3 contains 17 residues. The ends were cut back, 0 bases at V and 1 base at J, with 15 bases in the middle. CDR1 SGHAT and CDR2 FQNNGV come from the germline V gene. The full variable domain, its missing parts supplied by reference TRBV11-2 and TRBJ1-1, is EAGVAQSPRYKIIEKRQSVAFWCNPISGHATLYWYQQILGQGPKLLIQFQNNGVVDDSQLPKDRFSAERLKGVDSTLKIQPAKLEDSAVYLCASSLEPPLLANTEAFFGQGTRLTVV.

The rearrangement uses TRBV6-1 and TRBJ1-4; 7 positions agree with TRBD1. Germline CDR1 is MNHNS and CDR2 is SASEGT. V trimming: 3 bases; J trimming: 0 bases; junction bases outside the gene matches: 7. The CDR3 is 17 amino acids. In DNA form, the CDR3 reads TGTGCCAGCAGTGACAGAGGGGGCCTGGCAACTAATGAAAAACTGTTTTTT. Its translation: CASSDRGGLATNEKLFF.

This clone occurred once. J is TRBJ1-3 and V is TRBV7-8; 10 positions agree with TRBD1. Per the germline V gene, CDR1 is SGHVS and CDR2 is FQNEAQ. V lost 5 bases and J lost 8; bases outside the gene matches: 12. The CDR3 loop spans 16 amino acids. The CDR3 spells CASSPRDRGISDTIYF. As DNA, the CDR3 is TGTGCCAGCAGCCCCCGGGACAGGGGCATTTCGGACACCATATATTTT.

V and J are TRBV6-5 and TRBJ1-5; 7 positions match TRBD1. The CDR3 totals 15 residues. Per germline, CDR1 MNHEY and CDR2 SVGAGI. After removal of 6 bases from V and 2 bases from J, the junction contained 7 bases not matched to a gene. The CDR3 DNA reads as TGTGCCAGCAGAACTCAGGGGGAAGGCAATCAGCCCCAGCATTTT. Protein product: CASRTQGEGNQPQHF.

This clone came up once. V is TRBV4-2 and J is TRBJ1-2, with D possibly matching TRBD1 (5 bases). The CDR3 extends over 16 amino acids. The V gene lost 0 bases and the J gene lost 6 bases, with 17 bases spanning the gap. In germline, CDR1 is LGHNA, CDR2 YNFKEQ. The CDR3 loop is CASSQDLWGADNGYTF. CDR3 coding DNA: TGTGCCAGCAGCCAAGATCTTTGGGGTGCGGACAATGGCTACACCTTC.

This chain links TRBV3-1 (or the pseudogene TRBV3-2) with TRBJ2-3; 11 bases match TRBD2. CDR3 length: 16 residues. Germline CDR1 and CDR2: LGHDT and YNNKEL (reference sequence). V shed 4 bases, J shed 2 bases, and the junction held 5 bases outside the gene matches. CDR3: CASSPGTSGYTDTQYF. DNA of the CDR3: TGTGCCAGCAGCCCAGGGACTAGCGGATACACAGATACGCAGTATTTT.

The rearrangement uses TRBV5-4 and TRBJ2-5, with a tentative D call TRBD2 (6 bases). Trimming stripped 0 bases from V and 5 bases from J, with 14 bases between. This CDR3 comprises 15 residues. CDR1 is SGHNT and CDR2 is YYREEE in the germline V gene (reference sequence). The CDR3 DNA follows: TGTGCCAGCAGCTTGGCGCCGGGAGTGATGGAGACCCAGTACTTC. It translates to CASSLAPGVMETQYF.

V usage is TRBV6-5 and J usage is TRBJ1-4; D not resolved. Germline V gene sequence: CDR1 MNHEY, CDR2 SVGAGI. This CDR3 spans 14 amino acids. Deletions cut 6 bases from V and 5 bases from J, with 13 bases between. The CDR3 sequence: CASRLTRTNEKLFF. The DNA for the CDR3 is TGTGCCAGCAGACTAACTAGAACCAATGAAAAACTGTTTTTT.

This clone appeared a single time. The J gene is TRBJ2-7, the V gene TRBV7-9; 11 bases line up with TRBD1. Germline V lookup: CDR1 SEHNR, CDR2 FQNEAQ (reference sequence). This CDR3 has 15 amino acids. V lost 5 bases to trimming and J lost 2 bases; unmatched junction nucleotides: 5. CDR3 residues: CASSMGQGDPYEQYF. Here the CDR3 DNA reads TGTGCCAGCAGCATGGGACAGGGGGACCCCTACGAGCAGTACTTC.

This clone appeared once. This chain uses TRBV2 with TRBJ1-6, with no clear D. This CDR3 spans 14 amino acids. CDR1 SNHLY and CDR2 FYNNEI come from the germline V gene. V gave up 2 bases and J gave up 7 bases, with 9 bases separating them. CDR3 in DNA: TGTGCCAGCAGTGAAAGACGTAGCAATTCACCCCTCCACTTT. It encodes CASSERRSNSPLHF.

V usage is TRBV7-2 and J usage is TRBJ1-1, with D perhaps TRBD1 (5 bases). The CDR3 has 14 residues. V was trimmed by 5 bases and J by 0 bases, leaving 10 bases between them. Germline V CDR1 and CDR2: SGHTA, FQGNSA. CDR3 in DNA: TGTGCCAGCAGCCCGGGGGGGTTGAACACTGAAGCTTTCTTT. This codes for CASSPGGLNTEAFF.

The chain carries TRBV5-1 and TRBJ2-7, with a weak D call TRBD2 (6 bases). V shed 1 base and J shed 2 bases, with 13 bases lying between them. Germline V gene data show CDR1 as SGHRS and CDR2 as YFSETQ. The CDR3 is 15 amino acids. The CDR3 DNA reads TGCGCCAGCAGCTTGCTCGGGACTGCTGCCTACGAGCAGTACTTC. Amino acids: CASSLLGTAAYEQYF. The complete variable domain, with remaining parts taken from reference TRBV5-1 and TRBJ2-7, reads KAGVTQTPRYLIKTRGQQVTLSCSPISGHRSVSWYQQTPGQGLQFLFEYFSETQRNKGNFPGRFSGRQFSNSRSEMNVSTLELGDSALYLCASSLLGTAAYEQYFGPGTRLTVT.

This clone appeared once. The V call is TRBV9, the J call TRBJ2-5, with TRBD2 as a possible D gene (6 bases). Per germline, CDR1 SGDLS and CDR2 YYNGEE. V gave up 4 bases and J gave up 5 bases, with 18 bases separating them. The CDR3 has 15 residues. The CDR3 sequence is CASSLGLTSYETQYF. CDR3 coding DNA: TGTGCCAGCAGCCTAGGACTAACCAGCTATGAGACCCAGTACTTC.

This CDR3 is CASSITTSRETQYF. CDR3 nucleotide sequence: TGTGCCAGTAGTATTACGACTAGCCGGGAGACCCAGTACTTC. This sequence joins TRBV19 and TRBJ2-5, with TRBD2 identical over 7 bases. Germline lookup yields CDR1 LNHDA and CDR2 SQIVND (reference sequence). This CDR3 is 14 amino acids long. J lost 5 bases, V lost 3 bases, and 6 bases had no gene match. Looking up the rest from reference TRBV19 and TRBJ2-5 gives the full variable domain: DGGITQSPKYLFRKEGQNVTLSCEQNLNHDAMYWYRQDPGQGLRLIYYSQIVNDFQKGDIAEGYSVSREKKESFPLTVTSAQKNPTAFYLCASSITTSRETQYFGPGTRLLVL.

The rearrangement uses TRBV9 and TRBJ1-2; 11 bases are shared with TRBD1. Germline-derived CDR1 and CDR2 are SGDLS and YYNGEE. CDR3 length equals 15 residues. V dropped 2 bases and J dropped 4; count of bases not matched to a gene: 4. The DNA of the CDR3 is TGTGCCAGCAGCGTGGACAGGGGGCAGATCTATGGCTACACCTTC. Translating gives CASSVDRGQIYGYTF.

The chain carries TRBV7-8 and TRBJ1-1; TRBD1 aligns across 9 bases. The V and J ends lost 3 bases and 7 bases, in that order; junction bases with no gene match: 3. This CDR3 is 13 amino acids long. The germline CDR1 and CDR2 sequences are SGHVS and FQNEAQ. CDR3 region: CASSFDRGGEAFF. CDR3 nucleotide sequence: TGTGCCAGCAGCTTTGACAGGGGGGGTGAAGCTTTCTTT.

V gene TRBV5-6 combines with J gene TRBJ2-1; TRBD1 matches 12 bases. The germline gives CDR1 SGHDT, CDR2 YYEEEE. Germline trimming cut 4 bases from V and 4 bases from J; bases unmatched to any gene: 6. CDR3 length: 16 residues. DNA for the CDR3: TGTGCCAGCAGCCTTTGGGACAGGGGGCTTTACAATGAGCAGTTCTTC. Protein sequence: CASSLWDRGLYNEQFF.

The rearrangement joins TRBV28 to TRBJ1-4; D is possibly TRBD1 (5 bases). Deletions cut 6 bases from V and 7 bases from J, with 9 bases between. The CDR3 sequence is 12 residues long. Germline loops: CDR1 MDHEN, CDR2 SYDVKM. CDR3 loop: CASRPDSEKLFF. The DNA for the CDR3 is TGTGCCAGCAGACCTGACAGTGAAAAACTGTTTTTT. The full variable domain, with the rest looked up from reference TRBV28 and TRBJ1-4, is DVKVTQSSRYLVKRTGEKVFLECVQDMDHENMFWYRQDPGLGLRLIYFSYDVKMKEKGDIPEGYSVSREKKERFSLILESASTNQTSMYLCASRPDSEKLFFGSGTQLSVL.

The chain links TRBV6-6 to TRBJ1-2, with TRBD1 matching 9 bases. The ends lost 11 bases at V and 4 bases at J; junction bases unmatched: 5. CDR3 size: 12 residues. Germline V gives CDR1 MNHNY, CDR2 SVGAGI (reference sequence). The CDR3 loop is CAGRDRVYGYTF. CDR3 bases: TGTGCCGGACGGGACAGGGTCTATGGCTACACCTTC.